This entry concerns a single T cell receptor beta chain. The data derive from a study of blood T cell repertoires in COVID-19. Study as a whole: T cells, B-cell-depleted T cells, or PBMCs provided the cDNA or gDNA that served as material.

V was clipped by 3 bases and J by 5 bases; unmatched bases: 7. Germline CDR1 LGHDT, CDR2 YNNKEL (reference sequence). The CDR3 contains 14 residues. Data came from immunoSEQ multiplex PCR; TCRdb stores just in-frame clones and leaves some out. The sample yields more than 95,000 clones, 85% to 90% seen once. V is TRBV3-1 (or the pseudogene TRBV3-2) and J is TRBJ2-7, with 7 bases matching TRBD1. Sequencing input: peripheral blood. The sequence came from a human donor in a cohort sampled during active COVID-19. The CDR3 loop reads CASSQARGPHEQYF. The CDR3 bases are TGTGCCAGCAGCCAGGCAAGGGGGCCCCACGAGCAGTACTTC.